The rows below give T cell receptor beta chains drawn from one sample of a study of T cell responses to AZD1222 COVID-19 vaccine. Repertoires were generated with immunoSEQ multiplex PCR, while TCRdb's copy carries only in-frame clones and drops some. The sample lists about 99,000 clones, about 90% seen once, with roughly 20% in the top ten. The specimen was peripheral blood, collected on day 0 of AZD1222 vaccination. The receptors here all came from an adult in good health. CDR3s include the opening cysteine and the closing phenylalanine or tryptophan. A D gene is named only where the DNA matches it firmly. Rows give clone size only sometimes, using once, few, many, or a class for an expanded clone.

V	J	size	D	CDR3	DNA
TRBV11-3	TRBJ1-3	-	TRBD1	CASSLGDSVGNTIYF	TGTGCCAGCAGCTTAGGGGACAGCGTTGGAAACACCATATATTTT
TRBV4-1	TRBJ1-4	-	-	CASSQGLVEKLFF	TGCGCCAGCAGCCAAGGCCTGGTTGAAAAACTGTTTTTT
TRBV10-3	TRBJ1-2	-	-	CAISESQGWGGYTF	TGTGCCATCAGTGAGTCACAGGGTTGGGGTGGCTACACCTTC
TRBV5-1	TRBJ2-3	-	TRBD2	CASRAGSGGSTDTQYF	TGCGCCAGCAGGGCGGGGAGCGGGGGGTCTACAGATACGCAGTATTTT
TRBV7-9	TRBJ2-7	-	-	CASSPSGLSYEQYF	TGTGCCAGCAGCCCTTCGGGACTGTCCTACGAGCAGTACTTC
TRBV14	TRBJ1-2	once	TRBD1	CASSPGTDRANYGYTF	TGTGCCAGCAGCCCCGGGACAGACCGAGCTAACTATGGCTACACCTTC
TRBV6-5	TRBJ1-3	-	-	CAAERAEGSGNTIYF	TGTGCCGCGGAGAGAGCCGAAGGCTCCGGAAACACCATATATTTT
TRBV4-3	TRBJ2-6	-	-	CASSQDLLGVEGLGGANVLTF	TGCGCCAGCAGCCAAGATTTATTAGGGGTAGAGGGATTGGGTGGGGCCAACGTCCTGACTTTC
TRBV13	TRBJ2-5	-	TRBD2	CASSLGPGVAGGTQETQYF	TGTGCCAGCAGCTTAGGCCCGGGAGTAGCGGGGGGGACCCAAGAGACCCAGTACTTC
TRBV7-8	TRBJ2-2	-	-	CASSLDERRAGELFF	TGTGCCAGCAGTTTAGACGAGAGGAGGGCCGGGGAGCTGTTTTTT
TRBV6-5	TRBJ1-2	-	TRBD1	CASSYSQGYGYTF	TGTGCCAGCAGTTACTCACAGGGGTATGGCTACACCTTC
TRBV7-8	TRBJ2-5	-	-	CASSLSDQETQYF	TGTGCCAGCAGCTTAAGCGACCAAGAGACCCAGTACTTC
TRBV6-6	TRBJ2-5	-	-	CASRTGFGQETQYF	TGTGCCAGCAGAACAGGGTTCGGCCAAGAGACCCAGTACTTC
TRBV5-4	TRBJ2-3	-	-	CASSFVPPDTQYF	TGTGCCAGCAGCTTTGTCCCCCCAGATACGCAGTATTTT